Each of the 18 T cell receptor beta chains below was sequenced from the same sample in a study of Graves' ophthalmopathy and Graves' hyperthyroidism. As the template, RNA transcripts were used to amplify TCR beta CDR3 regions. HTBI primers served in a first-round RT-PCR, which a second-round multiplex PCR followed. TCRdb analysed the multiplex PCR reads with MiXCR anew, one entry per CDR3 protein. The sample has around 590,000 distinct CDR3 sequences, under 45% seen once. Sequenced sample: peripheral blood or thyroid tissue (not recorded which). The receptor set was obtained from an adult man with Graves' hyperthyroidism.

Details on this clonotype: Because it lacks the conserved phenylalanine or tryptophan at the end, this CDR3 is likely a read error. The chain's CDR3 is CATSGDRGGYEQYS. CDR3 in DNA: TGTGCCACCAGCGGCGACAGGGGAGGTTACGAGCAGTACTCC. The chain uses TRBV15 and TRBJ2-7; 8 positions match TRBD1. V gave up 5 bases and J gave up 4 bases; unmatched junction bases: 7. This CDR3 is 14 amino acids long. Germline V gives CDR1 LNHNV, CDR2 YYDKDF (reference sequence).

This chain links TRBV7-9 with TRBJ2-3, with 10 bases that match TRBD2. J lost 1 base, V lost 5 bases, and 3 bases had no gene match. Looked up from germline, CDR1 is SEHNR and CDR2 is FQNEAQ (reference sequence). The CDR3 is 15 residues long. DNA for the CDR3: TGTGCCAGCAGCCATGGGACTAGCGGCACAGATACGCAGTATTTT. Protein product: CASSHGTSGTDTQYF.

This clonotype was recorded once. The gene calls are TRBV27 and TRBJ1-2, with D possibly matching TRBD1 (6 bases). This CDR3 has 15 residues. Looked up from germline, CDR1 is MNHEY and CDR2 is SMNVEV (reference sequence). Between the trimmed V and J ends, which lost 2 bases and 6 bases, there was a span of 16 bases. The CDR3 bases are TGTGCCAGCAGTTTAGTGAGGGGGGCAAACGATGGCTACACCTTC. This gives the protein CASSLVRGANDGYTF.

This clonotype was observed at least ten times. This rearrangement joins TRBV5-1 to TRBJ1-2; D call uncertain. Germline V gene sequence: CDR1 SGHRS, CDR2 YFSETQ. This CDR3 has 13 amino acids. V dropped 0 bases and J dropped 2 bases, with 5 bases sitting between them. The CDR3 coding sequence is TGCGCCAGCAGCTTGGCAGACAACTATGGCTACACCTTC. Amino acids: CASSLADNYGYTF. The variable domain in full, with the rest retrieved from reference TRBV5-1 and TRBJ1-2, is KAGVTQTPRYLIKTRGQQVTLSCSPISGHRSVSWYQQTPGQGLQFLFEYFSETQRNKGNFPGRFSGRQFSNSRSEMNVSTLELGDSALYLCASSLADNYGYTFGSGTRLTVV.

The chain uses TRBV10-3 and TRBJ2-7; TRBD1 agrees at 8 bases. J was trimmed by 5 bases and V by 2 bases; bases with no gene match: 2. CDR1 and CDR2 from the germline V gene are ENHRY and SYGVKD. The CDR3 consists of 13 residues. Here the CDR3 reads CAISEDRGHEQYF. The CDR3, as DNA: TGTGCCATCAGTGAGGACAGGGGCCACGAGCAGTACTTC.

The chain links TRBV14 to TRBJ2-7; perhaps TRBD2 as D (5 bases). V shed 1 base and J shed 6 bases, with 19 bases lying between them. The CDR3 totals 16 residues. Germline assignment: CDR1 SGHDN and CDR2 FVKESK. CDR3 sequence (DNA): TGTGCCAGCAGCCAAGCGTCCTGGGGAGAGAGTTCCGAGCAGTACTTC. It codes for CASSQASWGESSEQYF.

In this sample, this clonotype turned up many times. Here the CDR3 DNA reads TGTGCCACCAGTGAGTACAGGGGGCTCCAAGAGACCCAGTACTTC. Translation gives CATSEYRGLQETQYF. V gene TRBV24-1 combines with J gene TRBJ2-5; 9 bases map to TRBD1. Germline-derived CDR1 and CDR2 are KGHDR and SFDVKD. CDR3 length equals 15 residues. J was trimmed by 1 base and V by 4 bases; bases with no gene match: 3.

V and J are TRBV19 and TRBJ2-7; D call uncertain. The assigned J gene may be wrong: the sequence end matches TRBJ2-1 better. The CDR3 covers 12 residues. Germline loops: CDR1 LNHDA, CDR2 SQIVND (reference sequence). The CDR3, as DNA: TGTGCCAGTAGTACGGCGTACAATGAGCAGTTCTTC. The encoded protein is CASSTAYNEQFF.

In nucleotides, the CDR3 is TGTGCCATCAGCCGCCTCCAGACGTTGGGGCAAGAGACCCAGTACTTC. Its translation is CAISRLQTLGQETQYF. The chain links TRBV10-3 to TRBJ2-5, with unresolved D. V lost 6 bases, J lost 2 bases, and 19 bases lay in between. This CDR3 has 16 amino acids. The V gene's germline CDR1 is ENHRY and CDR2 SYGVKD.

As to this clonotype: One end of the junction fails to match germline, which may point to a read error. The rearrangement links TRBV24-1 to TRBJ2-6; 8 bases match TRBD1. CDR1 is KGHDR and CDR2 is SFDVKD in the germline V gene. The CDR3 spans 15 residues. The CDR3 nucleotides read TGTGCCACCAGTGTGCAGGGGGCTGGGGACAACGTCCTGACTTTC. It specifies CATSVQGAGDNVLTF.

This clonotype was observed at least ten times. The CDR3 sequence is CSVGVGQGQYEQYF. As DNA, the CDR3 is TGCAGCGTGGGGGTCGGACAGGGTCAGTACGAGCAGTACTTC. The chain uses TRBV29-1 and TRBJ2-7; 8 bases fit TRBD1. The CDR3 sequence is 14 residues long. Germline V gene sequence: CDR1 SQVTM, CDR2 ANQGSEA. Trimming took 6 bases from V and 4 from J; bases not matched to a gene: 11.

The chain combines TRBV28 with TRBJ2-7; possible D gene TRBD2, 6 bases. This CDR3 spans 15 amino acids. Trimming removed 9 bases at V and 5 bases at J, with 23 bases between. Germline loops: CDR1 MDHEN, CDR2 SYDVKM. CDR3 loop: CARGNHWGGGHEQYF. DNA for the CDR3: TGTGCCAGGGGGAATCATTGGGGAGGCGGCCACGAGCAGTACTTC.

The CDR3 sequence: CASSYVNSYEQYF. The DNA for the CDR3 is TGTGCCAGCAGTTATGTGAATTCCTACGAGCAGTACTTC. The chain joins TRBV6-2 or TRBV6-3 to TRBJ2-7; D uncertain. Germline CDR1 reads MNHEY; CDR2 reads SVGEGT. V lost 3 bases and J lost 1, with 7 bases in between. CDR3 length: 13 amino acids.

The chain has TRBV29-1 and TRBJ1-1; 7 bases agree with TRBD1. The CDR3 sequence is 13 residues long. V shed 7 bases, J shed 0 bases, and the junction held 5 bases outside the gene matches. CDR1 is SQVTM, CDR2 ANQGSEA, per germline. The CDR3 DNA is TGCAGCGGGCGCAGGGGGTTGAACACTGAAGCTTTCTTT. Its translation is CSGRRGLNTEAFF.

This clonotype was counted many times. This sequence joins TRBV20-1 and TRBJ2-2; 9 bases are a match to TRBD2. The junction had 7 bases not matched to a gene; V was cut back by 5 bases and J by 6 bases. The CDR3 is 14 residues long. Germline V CDR1 and CDR2: DFQATT, SNEGSKA (reference sequence). CDR3 sequence reads: CSAEPGLAAGELFF. The CDR3 coding sequence is TGCAGTGCTGAACCGGGACTAGCTGCCGGGGAGCTGTTTTTT.

Details on this clonotype: A much larger clone is a single base away; this may be a read error. The chain links TRBV7-9 to TRBJ1-1; a weak D match, TRBD1 (5 bases). V was cut by 6 bases and J by 0 bases, with 14 bases left in between. CDR3 length: 15 amino acids. CDR1 is SEHNR and CDR2 is FQNEAQ in the germline V gene (reference sequence). CDR3 nucleotide sequence: TGTGCCAGCAGACCCTCCGCAGGGTTGAACACTGAAGCTTTCTTT. As protein: CASRPSAGLNTEAFF. The full variable domain, its missing parts supplied by reference TRBV7-9 and TRBJ1-1, is DTGVSQNPRHKITKRGQNVTFRCDPISEHNRLYWYRQTLGQGPEFLTYFQNEAQLEKSRLLSDRFSAERPKGSFSTLEIQRTEQGDSAMYLCASRPSAGLNTEAFFGQGTRLTVV.

This clonotype has ten or more counts. The chain links TRBV9 to TRBJ1-1; a weak D match, TRBD1 (5 bases). The V and J ends lost 5 bases and 1 base respectively, with 15 bases between them. Germline values: CDR1 SGDLS, CDR2 YYNGEE. The CDR3 consists of 15 residues. Here the CDR3 reads CASSGGNGRNTEAFF. The CDR3 nucleotides read TGTGCCAGCAGTGGGGGGAACGGAAGGAACACTGAAGCTTTCTTT.

This clonotype was found many times. This CDR3 is CASGQGSEKLFF. The CDR3 region has the DNA TGTGCCAGCGGACAGGGTAGTGAAAAACTGTTTTTT. V and J are TRBV5-4 and TRBJ1-4; 8 positions agree with TRBD1. The germline CDR1 and CDR2 sequences are SGHNT and YYREEE (reference sequence). Trimming at V came to 7 bases and at J to 7 bases, leaving 3 bases not matched to a gene. This CDR3 has 12 residues.